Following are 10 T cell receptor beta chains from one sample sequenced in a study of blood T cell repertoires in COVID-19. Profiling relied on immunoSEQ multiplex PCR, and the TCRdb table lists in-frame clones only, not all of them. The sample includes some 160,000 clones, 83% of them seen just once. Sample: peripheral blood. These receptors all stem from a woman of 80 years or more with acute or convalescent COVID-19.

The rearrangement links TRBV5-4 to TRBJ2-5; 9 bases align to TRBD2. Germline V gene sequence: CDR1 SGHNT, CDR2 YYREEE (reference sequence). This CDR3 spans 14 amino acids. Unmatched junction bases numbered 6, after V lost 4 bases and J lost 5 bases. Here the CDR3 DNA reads TGTGCCAGCAGCCCTGGACTAGCGATTGAGACCCAGTACTTC. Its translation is CASSPGLAIETQYF.

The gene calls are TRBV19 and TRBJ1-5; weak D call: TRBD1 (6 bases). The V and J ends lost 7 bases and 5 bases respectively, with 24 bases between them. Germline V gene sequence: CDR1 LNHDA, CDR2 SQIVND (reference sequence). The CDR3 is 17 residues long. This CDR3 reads CASIPSGGLPGYQPQHF. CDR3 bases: TGTGCCAGTATTCCTTCGGGGGGCCTTCCGGGATATCAGCCCCAGCATTTT. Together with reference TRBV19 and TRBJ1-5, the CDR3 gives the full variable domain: DGGITQSPKYLFRKEGQNVTLSCEQNLNHDAMYWYRQDPGQGLRLIYYSQIVNDFQKGDIAEGYSVSREKKESFPLTVTSAQKNPTAFYLCASIPSGGLPGYQPQHFGDGTRLSIL.

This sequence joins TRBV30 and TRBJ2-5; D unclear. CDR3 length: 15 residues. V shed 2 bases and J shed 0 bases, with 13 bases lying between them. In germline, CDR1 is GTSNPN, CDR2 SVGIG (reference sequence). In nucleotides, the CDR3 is TGTGCCTGGAGTCGATCCTGGTCGGACCAAGAGACCCAGTACTTC. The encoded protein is CAWSRSWSDQETQYF.

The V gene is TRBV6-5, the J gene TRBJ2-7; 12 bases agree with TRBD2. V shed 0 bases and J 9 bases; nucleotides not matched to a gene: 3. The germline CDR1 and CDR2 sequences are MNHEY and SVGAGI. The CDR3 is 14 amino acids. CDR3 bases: TGTGCCAGCAGTTACTCGACTAGCGGGAGTGTGCAGTACTTC. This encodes CASSYSTSGSVQYF.

The DNA for the CDR3 is TGCGCCAGCAGCATCGACACCGGTCGGATTTATAATTCACCCCTCCACTTT. Translated, it gives CASSIDTGRIYNSPLHF. This chain connects TRBV5-1 to TRBJ1-6; no firm D call. Germline V lookup: CDR1 SGHRS, CDR2 YFSETQ. This CDR3 comprises 17 residues. Trimming pared 4 bases from V and 4 bases from J, leaving 18 bases between.

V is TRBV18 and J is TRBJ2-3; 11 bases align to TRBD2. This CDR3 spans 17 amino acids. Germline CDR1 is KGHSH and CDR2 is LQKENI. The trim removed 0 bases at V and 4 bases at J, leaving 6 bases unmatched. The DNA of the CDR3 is TGTGCCAGCTCACCACCGGGTCTAGCGGGGGGTGCAGATACGCAGTATTTT. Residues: CASSPPGLAGGADTQYF.

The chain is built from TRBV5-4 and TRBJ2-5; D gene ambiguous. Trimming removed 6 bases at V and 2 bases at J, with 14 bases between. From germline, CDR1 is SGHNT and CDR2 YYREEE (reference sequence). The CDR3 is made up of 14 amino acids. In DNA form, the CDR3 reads TGTGCCAGCACCATTTTTAACTTACAAGAGACCCAGTACTTC. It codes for CASTIFNLQETQYF.

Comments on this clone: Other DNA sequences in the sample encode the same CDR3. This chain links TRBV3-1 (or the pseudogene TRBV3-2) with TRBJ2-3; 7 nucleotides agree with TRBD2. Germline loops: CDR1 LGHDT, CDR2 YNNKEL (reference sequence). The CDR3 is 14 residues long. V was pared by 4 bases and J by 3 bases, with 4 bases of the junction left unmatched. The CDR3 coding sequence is TGTGCCAGCAGCCCAAGGGAGGGAACAGATACGCAGTATTTT. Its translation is CASSPREGTDTQYF.

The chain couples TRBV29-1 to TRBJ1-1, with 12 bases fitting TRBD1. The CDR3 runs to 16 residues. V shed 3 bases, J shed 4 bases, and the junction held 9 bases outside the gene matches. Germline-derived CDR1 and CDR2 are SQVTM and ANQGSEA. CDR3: CSVDAGTGGMGTEAFF. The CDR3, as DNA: TGCAGCGTTGATGCCGGGACAGGGGGCATGGGCACTGAAGCTTTCTTT.

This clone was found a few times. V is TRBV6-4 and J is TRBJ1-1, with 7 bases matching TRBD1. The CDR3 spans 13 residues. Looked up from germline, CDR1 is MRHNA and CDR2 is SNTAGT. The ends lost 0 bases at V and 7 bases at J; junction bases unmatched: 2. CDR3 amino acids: CASSDSGGDEAFF. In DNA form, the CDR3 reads TGTGCCAGCAGTGACTCAGGGGGCGATGAAGCTTTCTTT.